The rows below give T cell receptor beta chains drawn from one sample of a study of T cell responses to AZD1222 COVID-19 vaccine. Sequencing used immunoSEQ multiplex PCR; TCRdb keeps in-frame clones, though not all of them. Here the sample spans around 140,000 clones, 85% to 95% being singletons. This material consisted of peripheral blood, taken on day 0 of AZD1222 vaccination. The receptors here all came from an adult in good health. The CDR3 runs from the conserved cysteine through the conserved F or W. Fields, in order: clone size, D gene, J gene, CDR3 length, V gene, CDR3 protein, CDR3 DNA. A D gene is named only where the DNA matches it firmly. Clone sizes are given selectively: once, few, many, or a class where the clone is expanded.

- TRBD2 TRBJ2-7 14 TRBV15 CATSISLAGDEQYF TGTGCCACCAGCATTAGCTTAGCGGGAGACGAGCAGTACTTC
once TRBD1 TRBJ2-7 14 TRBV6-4 CASSTGQGSYEQYF TGTGCCAGCAGCACTGGACAGGGAAGCTACGAGCAGTACTTC
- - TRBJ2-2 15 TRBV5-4 CASSFRTIGAGELFF TGTGCCAGCAGCTTTAGGACGATAGGAGCCGGGGAGCTGTTTTTT
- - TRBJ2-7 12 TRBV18 CASSNRDYEQYF TGTGCCAGCTCAAACCGGGACTACGAGCAGTACTTC
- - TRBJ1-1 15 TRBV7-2 CASRGGQGPYTEAFF TGTGCCAGCAGGGGGGGGCAGGGACCATACACTGAAGCTTTCTTT
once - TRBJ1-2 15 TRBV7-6 CASSRDRFPSEGYTF TGTGCCAGCAGCAGAGACAGGTTCCCGTCGGAGGGCTACACCTTC
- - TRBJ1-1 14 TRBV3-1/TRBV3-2 CASSQDVSSGEAFF TGTGCCAGCAGCCAAGATGTGAGTAGCGGTGAAGCTTTCTTT
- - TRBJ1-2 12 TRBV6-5 CATLGGDYGYTF TGTGCCACGTTGGGGGGGGACTATGGCTACACCTTC
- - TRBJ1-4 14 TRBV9 CASSPGGEFEKLFF TGTGCCAGCAGCCCGGGTGGGGAGTTTGAAAAACTGTTTTTT
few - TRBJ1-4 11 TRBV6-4 CASRLNEKLFF TGTGCCAGCAGGTTGAATGAAAAACTGTTTTTT
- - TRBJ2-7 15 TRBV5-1 CASSLDAESSYEQYF TGCGCCAGCAGCTTGGATGCAGAGAGCTCCTACGAGCAGTACTTC
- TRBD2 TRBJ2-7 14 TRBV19 CASRSGGSSYEQYF TGTGCCAGTAGGTCCGGCGGGAGTTCCTACGAGCAGTACTTC
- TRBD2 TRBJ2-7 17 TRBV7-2 CASSFGTSGRSLYEQYF TGTGCCAGCAGCTTCGGGACTAGCGGGAGGTCCCTCTACGAGCAGTACTTC
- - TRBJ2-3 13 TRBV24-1 CATSEGTTDTQYF TGTGCCACCAGTGAGGGGACCACAGATACGCAGTATTTT
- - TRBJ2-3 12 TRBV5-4 CASSFDTDTQYF TGTGCCAGCAGCTTTGACACAGATACGCAGTATTTT
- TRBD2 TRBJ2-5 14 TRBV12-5 CASGLGGRAETQYF TGTGCTAGTGGTCTGGGAGGGAGGGCAGAGACCCAGTACTTC
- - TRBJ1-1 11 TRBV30 CAWRRDGEAFF TGTGCCTGGAGGCGGGACGGTGAAGCTTTCTTT
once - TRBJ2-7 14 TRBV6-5 CASSSPGGSNEQYF TGTGCCAGCAGTTCCCCCGGGGGCTCAAACGAGCAGTACTTC
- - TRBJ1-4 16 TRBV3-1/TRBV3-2 CASSQDVHEEDEKLFF TGTGCCAGCAGCCAAGATGTCCACGAGGAGGATGAAAAACTGTTTTTT
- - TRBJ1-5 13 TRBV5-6 CASSGRTDQPQHF TGTGCCAGCAGCGGACGGACGGATCAGCCCCAGCATTTT
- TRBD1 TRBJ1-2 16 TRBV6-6 CASSYSRGTGHYGYTF TGTGCCAGCAGTTACTCGCGGGGGACAGGGCACTATGGCTACACCTTC
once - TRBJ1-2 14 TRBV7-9 CASSPARGNYGYTF TGTGCCAGCAGCCCAGCGCGGGGTAACTATGGCTACACCTTC
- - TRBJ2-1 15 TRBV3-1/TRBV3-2 CASSQMLASGNEQFF TGTGCCAGCAGCCAGATGCTAGCGAGTGGCAATGAGCAGTTCTTC
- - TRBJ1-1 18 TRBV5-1 CASSLGGLEGRMNTEAFF TGCGCCAGCAGCTTGGGAGGGTTGGAGGGGAGAATGAACACTGAAGCTTTCTTT
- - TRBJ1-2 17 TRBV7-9 CASSLMDSFRIHYGYTF TGTGCCAGCAGCTTGATGGACAGCTTCCGTATCCACTATGGCTACACCTTC
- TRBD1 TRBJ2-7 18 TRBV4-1 CASSPRGPGGLEAYEQYF TGCGCCAGCAGCCCGCGGGGACCAGGGGGCTTAGAGGCCTACGAGCAGTACTTC
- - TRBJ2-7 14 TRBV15 CATSGGLRTYEQYF TGTGCCACCAGCGGAGGCCTCAGAACCTACGAGCAGTACTTC
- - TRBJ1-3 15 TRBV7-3 CASSLQGLSGNTIYF TGTGCCAGCAGCTTGCAGGGGCTGTCTGGAAACACCATATATTTT
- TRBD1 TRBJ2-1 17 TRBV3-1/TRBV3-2 CASSPTRGLSSYNEQFF TGTGCCAGCAGCCCCACGAGGGGGCTAAGCTCCTACAATGAGCAGTTCTTC
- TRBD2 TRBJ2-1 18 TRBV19 CASRWTSGTLSPYNEQFF TGTGCCAGTAGATGGACTAGCGGGACCTTATCCCCCTACAATGAGCAGTTCTTC
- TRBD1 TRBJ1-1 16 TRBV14 CASSPDRGMVNTEAFF TGTGCCAGCAGCCCCGACAGGGGTATGGTGAACACTGAAGCTTTCTTT
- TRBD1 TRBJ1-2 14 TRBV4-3 CASSHPDRDYGYTF TGCGCCAGCAGCCATCCCGACAGGGACTATGGCTACACCTTC
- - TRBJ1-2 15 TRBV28 CASSLPRGGGSGYTF TGTGCCAGCAGTTTACCCCGCGGAGGAGGATCTGGCTACACCTTC
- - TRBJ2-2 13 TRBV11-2 CASSLEATGELFF TGTGCCAGCAGCTTAGAAGCCACCGGGGAGCTGTTTTTT
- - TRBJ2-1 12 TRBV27 CASSLSRNEQFF TGTGCCAGCAGTTTAAGCCGCAATGAGCAGTTCTTC
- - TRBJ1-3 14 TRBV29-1 CSVDPGHGGNTIYF TGCAGCGTTGATCCAGGGCATGGTGGAAACACCATATATTTT
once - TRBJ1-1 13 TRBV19 CASSSDINTEAFF TGTGCCAGTAGCTCGGACATAAACACTGAAGCTTTCTTT
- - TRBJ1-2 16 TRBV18 CASSPTQTRGSRGYTF TGTGCCAGCTCACCAACGCAAACGAGAGGTTCGCGGGGCTACACCTTC
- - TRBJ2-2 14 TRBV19 CASSIRRNTGELFF TGTGCCAGTAGCATCAGGCGGAACACCGGGGAGCTGTTTTTT
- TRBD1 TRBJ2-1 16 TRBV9 CASSVGGGVARGEQFF TGTGCCAGCAGCGTAGGAGGGGGCGTCGCGAGGGGTGAGCAGTTCTTC
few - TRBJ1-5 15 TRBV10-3 CAISEEYGGNQPQHF TGTGCCATCAGTGAGGAGTATGGGGGCAATCAGCCCCAGCATTTT
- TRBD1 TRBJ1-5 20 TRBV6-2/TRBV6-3 CASSYGQGVNIAEVGQPQHF TGTGCCAGCAGTTACGGACAGGGAGTTAATATCGCCGAAGTGGGTCAGCCCCAGCATTTT
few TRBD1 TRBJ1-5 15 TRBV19 CASSRRQGDHQPQHF TGTGCCAGTAGTCGCCGACAGGGCGACCATCAGCCCCAGCATTTT
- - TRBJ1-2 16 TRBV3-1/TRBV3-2 CASSPSLGIEGTGYTF TGTGCCAGCAGCCCCTCGCTCGGAATTGAGGGCACTGGCTACACCTTC
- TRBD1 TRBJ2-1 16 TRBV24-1 CATSDTGTGTLNEQFF TGTGCCACCAGTGACACCGGGACAGGGACCCTCAATGAGCAGTTCTTC
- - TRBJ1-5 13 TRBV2 CASSDGWDQPQHF TGTGCCAGCAGTGATGGCTGGGATCAGCCCCAGCATTTT
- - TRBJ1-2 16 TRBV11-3 CASSLDSDRTYYGYTF TGTGCCAGCAGCTTAGATAGCGACAGGACCTACTATGGCTACACCTTC
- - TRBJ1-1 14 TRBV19 CASISYMAGGQAFF TGTGCCAGTATTAGTTATATGGCGGGGGGGCAAGCTTTCTTT
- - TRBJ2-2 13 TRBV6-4 CASSDLAGGELFF TGTGCCAGCAGTGACCTTGCGGGCGGGGAGCTGTTTTTT
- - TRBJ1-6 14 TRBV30 CAWSSVRGNSPLHF TGTGCCTGGAGCTCGGTTCGGGGAAATTCACCCCTCCACTTT
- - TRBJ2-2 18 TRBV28 CASSFPHRGGLYTGELFF TGTGCCAGCAGTTTCCCCCACAGAGGGGGGCTGTACACCGGGGAGCTGTTTTTT
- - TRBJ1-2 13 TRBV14 CASSSDRLYGYTF TGTGCCAGCAGCTCCGACAGGCTCTATGGCTACACCTTC
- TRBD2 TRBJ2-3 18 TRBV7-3 CASSVPSFSGDPTDTQYF TGTGCCAGCAGCGTACCCTCTTTCAGCGGGGATCCCACAGATACGCAGTATTTT